Presented here are 23 T cell receptor beta chains from one specimen sequenced in a study of blood T cell repertoires in COVID-19. Repertoires were generated with immunoSEQ multiplex PCR, while TCRdb's copy carries only in-frame clones and drops some. Among 250,000 to 300,000 clones listed, around 84% were seen once. Material for sequencing was PBMCs or T cells enriched from blood (not recorded which). The receptors shown here come from a man in his forties who had been exposed to COVID-19.

The J gene is TRBJ2-5, the V gene TRBV5-1; no clear D. V lost 0 bases and J 8 bases, leaving 8 bases between the germline ends. This CDR3 comprises 12 residues. The germline CDR1 and CDR2 sequences are SGHRS and YFSETQ. CDR3 coding DNA: TGCGCCAGCAGCTTGGACGGAGAAACCCAGTACTTC. This encodes CASSLDGETQYF.

The gene calls are TRBV14 and TRBJ2-3; 7 bases are shared with TRBD2. This CDR3 contains 17 residues. CDR1 and CDR2 (germline): SGHDN, FVKESK. The J segment lost 2 bases and the V segment lost 4 bases, leaving 12 bases of the junction unmatched. CDR3 loop: CASSRRLLAAYTDTQYF. CDR3 coding DNA: TGTGCCAGCAGCCGTCGACTTCTAGCGGCCTACACAGATACGCAGTATTTT.

This clone was recorded once. Written as DNA, the CDR3 is TGTGCCAGCAGCCTGGGCGGGGACTGGGGCAATGAGCAGTTCTTC. This gives the protein CASSLGGDWGNEQFF. This chain uses TRBV9 with TRBJ2-1, with D possibly TRBD2 on 6 matching bases. The V end lost 4 bases, the J end lost 6 bases, and 17 bases lay between the germline ends. This CDR3 has 15 residues. The germline gives CDR1 SGDLS, CDR2 YYNGEE. The variable domain in full, completed from reference TRBV9 and TRBJ2-1, reads DSGVTQTPKHLITATGQRVTLRCSPRSGDLSVYWYQQSLDQGLQFLIQYYNGEERAKGNILERFSAQQFPDLHSELNLSSLELGDSALYFCASSLGGDWGNEQFFGPGTRLTVL.

The V gene is TRBV4-2, the J gene TRBJ1-1; D not resolved. V shed 0 bases and J shed 4 bases, with 9 bases lying between them. Per the germline V gene, CDR1 is LGHNA and CDR2 is YNFKEQ. The CDR3 has 14 residues. For the CDR3, the DNA is TGTGCCAGCAGCCAAGAGTCAGGAACCACTGAAGCTTTCTTT. Protein sequence: CASSQESGTTEAFF.

The chain links TRBV7-9 to TRBJ2-6; no clear D gene. Trimming removed 3 bases from V and 4 bases from J, with 7 bases in between. The V gene's germline CDR1 is SEHNR and CDR2 FQNEAQ (reference sequence). The length of the CDR3 is 14 residues. The CDR3 DNA reads as TGTGCCAGCAGCTTTATCCGGGGGGCCAACGTCCTGACTTTC. Translating gives CASSFIRGANVLTF.

The chain has TRBV24-1 and TRBJ2-2, with 11 bases aligning to TRBD1. The CDR3 contains 16 residues. Trimming at V came to 3 bases and at J to 5 bases, leaving 4 bases not matched to a gene. Germline V gives CDR1 KGHDR, CDR2 SFDVKD. The CDR3 region has the DNA TGTGCCACCAGTGATCCCGGACAGGGGGCGACCGGGGAGCTGTTTTTT. As protein: CATSDPGQGATGELFF.

V is TRBV4-1 and J is TRBJ1-1; TRBD1 is a possible D gene (5 bases). Per germline, CDR1 MGHRA and CDR2 YSYEKL. The CDR3 covers 15 residues. V lost 3 bases and J 4 bases, leaving 15 bases between the germline ends. CDR3 coding DNA: TGCGCCAGCAGCCAGGGGGAGGGGCTGTCCACTGAAGCTTTCTTT. Its protein product is CASSQGEGLSTEAFF.

The chain's CDR3 is CASSSNEQFF. Written as DNA, the CDR3 is TGTGCCAGCAGCTCTAATGAGCAGTTCTTC. V usage is TRBV5-8 and J usage is TRBJ2-1; D not certain. The V gene's germline CDR1 is SGHTS and CDR2 YDEGEE. Trimming left V 3 bases short and J 7 bases short, with 2 bases between. The CDR3 consists of 10 residues.

CDR3 DNA: TGTGCCACCAGTACCACCGGGGGGAACACTGAAGCTTTCTTT. Its protein product is CATSTTGGNTEAFF. J is TRBJ1-1 and V is TRBV24-1; D may be TRBD1 (5 bases). With 6 bases removed from V and 1 base from J, the gap between germline ends came to 11 bases. The CDR3 is made up of 14 amino acids. The V gene's germline CDR1 is KGHDR and CDR2 SFDVKD.

V gene TRBV30 combines with J gene TRBJ2-2, with D unresolved. Germline V CDR1 and CDR2: GTSNPN, SVGIG (reference sequence). The CDR3 consists of 13 residues. V lost 0 bases, J lost 6 bases, and 8 bases lay in between. The CDR3 sequence is CAWSVLGAGELFF. In nucleotides, the CDR3 is TGTGCCTGGAGTGTACTCGGAGCCGGGGAGCTGTTTTTT. Looking up the rest from reference TRBV30 and TRBJ2-2 gives the full variable domain: SQTIHQWPATLVQPVGSPLSLECTVEGTSNPNLYWYRQAAGRGLQLLFYSVGIGQISSEVPQNLSASRPQDRQFILSSKKLLLSDSGFYLCAWSVLGAGELFFGEGSRLTVL.

The chain has TRBV9 and TRBJ2-3, with a tentative D call TRBD1 (5 bases). Germline V gives CDR1 SGDLS, CDR2 YYNGEE. The CDR3 runs 15 residues. The V end was cut by 0 bases, the J end by 5 bases, with 13 bases between. The CDR3 nucleotides read TGTGCCAGCAGCGTAGTGTTTGGGGCTGGAGATACGCAGTATTTT. It is translated as CASSVVFGAGDTQYF.

This chain uses TRBV7-9 with TRBJ1-4; possibly TRBD1 for D (6 bases). V lost 5 bases to trimming and J lost 11 bases, with 18 bases between them. The CDR3 runs to 14 residues. Per the germline V gene, CDR1 is SEHNR and CDR2 is FQNEAQ (reference sequence). CDR3 in DNA: TGTGCCAGCAGCCCTACTTCGGAGGGGGGGAAACTGTTTTTT. It is translated as CASSPTSEGGKLFF.

V is TRBV19 and J is TRBJ1-2; D is uncertain. The V end lost 3 bases, the J end lost 1 base, and 18 bases lay between the germline ends. CDR3 size: 17 residues. Germline lookup yields CDR1 LNHDA and CDR2 SQIVND (reference sequence). Here the CDR3 reads CASSIQVSAADNYGYTF. Written as DNA, the CDR3 is TGTGCCAGTAGTATTCAGGTTTCGGCAGCCGATAACTATGGCTACACCTTC.

This chain connects TRBV27 to TRBJ2-7; possibly TRBD2 for D (5 bases). The CDR3 sequence is 16 residues long. Germline CDR1 MNHEY, CDR2 SMNVEV (reference sequence). Trimming removed 5 bases at V and 4 bases at J, with 21 bases between. CDR3 region: CASSRGRTRGLYEQYF. In nucleotides, the CDR3 is TGTGCCAGCAGTCGAGGGCGGACTCGTGGTCTGTACGAGCAGTACTTC.

This chain joins TRBV30 and TRBJ2-1, with a tentative D call TRBD2 (5 bases). This CDR3 is 15 amino acids long. V was shortened by 0 bases and J by 5 bases, with 14 bases between the two germline ends. Germline CDR1 and CDR2: GTSNPN and SVGIG (reference sequence). CDR3 sequence reads: CAWSVGLGRNNEQFF. CDR3 DNA: TGTGCCTGGAGTGTCGGGCTAGGGAGAAACAATGAGCAGTTCTTC.

This clone was detected only once. The rearrangement uses TRBV5-6 and TRBJ1-2; 9 nucleotides match TRBD1. Germline trimming cut 4 bases from V and 8 bases from J; bases unmatched to any gene: 15. The CDR3 is 16 residues long. Per germline, CDR1 SGHDT and CDR2 YYEEEE. CDR3 in DNA: TGTGCCAGCAGCCAAGATTCCGGGACAGGGATATTGGGCTACACCTTC. Translated: CASSQDSGTGILGYTF. Full variable domain (remainder filled in from reference TRBV5-6 and TRBJ1-2): DAGVTQSPTHLIKTRGQQVTLRCSPKSGHDTVSWYQQALGQGPQFIFQYYEEEERQRGNFPDRFSGHQFPNYSSELNVNALLLGDSALYLCASSQDSGTGILGYTFGSGTRLTVV.

V usage is TRBV27 and J usage is TRBJ1-2; 11 bases fit TRBD1. This CDR3 spans 19 amino acids. Losses at the gene ends were 5 bases for V and 4 bases for J; bases not matched to a gene: 18. Germline CDR1 reads MNHEY; CDR2 reads SMNVEV (reference sequence). This chain's CDR3 is CASSLQPRTGGNLGYGYTF. CDR3 in DNA: TGTGCCAGCAGTCTTCAACCCCGGACAGGGGGCAATTTAGGCTATGGCTACACCTTC.

The genes are TRBV5-4 and TRBJ2-5; 9 bases agree with TRBD2. Per the germline V gene, CDR1 is SGHNT and CDR2 is YYREEE (reference sequence). CDR3 size: 15 residues. J was trimmed by 5 bases and V by 1 base; bases with no gene match: 6. In DNA, the CDR3 is TGTGCCAGCAGCTTGAGCGATAGCGGGAGTGAGACCCAGTACTTC. Its protein product is CASSLSDSGSETQYF. The full variable domain, its missing parts supplied by reference TRBV5-4 and TRBJ2-5, is ETGVTQSPTHLIKTRGQQVTLRCSSQSGHNTVSWYQQALGQGPQFIFQYYREEENGRGNFPPRFSGLQFPNYSSELNVNALELDDSALYLCASSLSDSGSETQYFGPGTRLLVL.

The chain links TRBV29-1 to TRBJ1-2, with 10 bases aligning to TRBD1. The CDR3 sequence is 14 residues long. Germline lookup yields CDR1 SQVTM and CDR2 ANQGSEA. J lost 5 bases, V lost 6 bases, and 9 bases had no gene match. Here the CDR3 DNA reads TGCAGCGTGAACCCGGGACAGGGGTCTTATGGCTACACCTTC. Translation: CSVNPGQGSYGYTF.

J is TRBJ2-7 and V is TRBV3-1 (or the pseudogene TRBV3-2), with D maybe TRBD1 (6 bases). The germline V gene encodes CDR1 LGHDT and CDR2 YNNKEL (reference sequence). Trimming pared 1 base from V and 3 bases from J, leaving 13 bases between. This CDR3 has 15 amino acids. CDR3 amino acids: CASSQAAGAFYEQYF. The DNA for the CDR3 is TGTGCCAGCAGCCAAGCGGCAGGGGCCTTCTACGAGCAGTACTTC.

This chain joins TRBV29-1 and TRBJ1-3; 8 positions agree with TRBD1. CDR1 SQVTM and CDR2 ANQGSEA come from the germline V gene. With 7 bases clipped from V and 4 bases from J, the junction kept 3 bases outside the gene matches. The CDR3 runs to 12 residues. The CDR3 is CSGRQGGNTIYF. The CDR3 DNA reads as TGCAGCGGACGACAGGGGGGAAACACCATATATTTT.

The chain carries TRBV30 and TRBJ1-5, with 10 bases identical to TRBD1. V trimming: 0 bases; J trimming: 0 bases; junction bases outside the gene matches: 5. The V gene's germline CDR1 is GTSNPN and CDR2 SVGIG (reference sequence). The CDR3 totals 17 residues. In DNA, the CDR3 is TGTGCCTGGAGTGTGGCGGGACAGGGGTATAGCAATCAGCCCCAGCATTTT. Its translation: CAWSVAGQGYSNQPQHF.

The chain recombines TRBV29-1 with TRBJ2-7; possible D gene TRBD2, 5 bases. This CDR3 region has 13 residues. CDR1 SQVTM and CDR2 ANQGSEA come from the germline V gene. V dropped 5 bases and J dropped 3 bases, with 14 bases sitting between them. In nucleotides, the CDR3 is TGCAGCGTTTTGGCGGGCGAAAACTACGAGCAGTACTTC. Translation: CSVLAGENYEQYF.